A selection of T cell receptor beta chains follows, all from one sample in a study of cytomegalovirus exposure and HLA in healthy donors. Using immunoSEQ multiplex PCR, the repertoire was profiled, and TCRdb retains in-frame clones only, with some absent. The sample contains about 130,000 clones, about 73% of which appear only once. Material for sequencing was PBMCs. All receptors come from a human donor in good health. The CDR3 runs from the conserved cysteine through the conserved F or W. The order of the fields is CDR3 DNA, CDR3 protein, V gene, J gene, D gene, clone size. A D gene is named only where the DNA matches it firmly. The listing skips clone size in some rows; elsewhere it reads once, few, many or a size class.

TGTGCCAGCAGCTTGGGGACGGGGAGGGACTACAATGAGCAGTTCTTC	CASSLGTGRDYNEQFF	TRBV5-4	TRBJ2-1	TRBD2	.
TGCAGCGCATTGGACAGGAAGAACACTGAAGCTTTCTTT	CSALDRKNTEAFF	TRBV29-1	TRBJ1-1	TRBD1	many
TGTGCCAGCAGCTCACTAGCGGGAAGCTTCAATGAGCAGTTCTTC	CASSSLAGSFNEQFF	TRBV5-6	TRBJ2-1	TRBD2	.
TGTGCCAGCAGTTCCTCCGAGGCTCTAGGCAATCAGCCCCAGCATTTT	CASSSSEALGNQPQHF	TRBV28	TRBJ1-5	.	.
TGTGCCACCAGCAATAGACAGCTCGAGCAGTACTTC	CATSNRQLEQYF	TRBV15	TRBJ2-7	.	.
TGCGCCAGCAGCTTGAGGCGCGGCGGGTCCACAGATACGCAGTATTTT	CASSLRRGGSTDTQYF	TRBV5-1	TRBJ2-3	.	.
TGTGCCAGTAGTATTATCCCGACAGGGGGCGCATCAGATACGCAGTATTTT	CASSIIPTGGASDTQYF	TRBV19	TRBJ2-3	TRBD1	.
TGTGCCAGCAGCTTATTTTTCGTGTCACAGGAGATCTACGAGCAGTACTTC	CASSLFFVSQEIYEQYF	TRBV7-2	TRBJ2-7	.	few
TGTGCCAGCAGGGACACCGGGAACACTGAAGCTTTCTTT	CASRDTGNTEAFF	TRBV25-1	TRBJ1-1	.	.
TGCAGCGTTGGCCTAGCGGGAAATCAGTTCTTC	CSVGLAGNQFF	TRBV29-1	TRBJ2-1	TRBD2	.
TGCGCCAGCAGCCAAGAGGCAGGGGTTAACTATGGCTACACCTTC	CASSQEAGVNYGYTF	TRBV4-1	TRBJ1-2	.	.
TGTGCCAGCAGCGGGGGCGGTCCAGATACGCAGTATTTT	CASSGGGPDTQYF	TRBV7-8	TRBJ2-3	.	once
TGTGCCAGCAGCCCGGACAGCTCTGGAAACACCATATATTTT	CASSPDSSGNTIYF	TRBV5-6	TRBJ1-3	.	.
TGTGCCAGCAGCGTAACAGTGAACACTGAAGCTTTCTTT	CASSVTVNTEAFF	TRBV5-4	TRBJ1-1	.	.
TGTGCCAGTAGTTTGCCTGGGACAGGGCATAATTCACCCCTCCACTTT	CASSLPGTGHNSPLHF	TRBV19	TRBJ1-6	TRBD1	.
TGTGCCAGCAGCAGCGGAAAACGGCCACAAGATAATTCACCCCTCCACTTT	CASSSGKRPQDNSPLHF	TRBV21-1	TRBJ1-6	.	once
TGTGCCAGCAGCCAGCTCTCTGGGGCTAGCTCCTACAATGAGCAGTTCTTC	CASSQLSGASSYNEQFF	TRBV14	TRBJ2-1	.	.
TGTTCCAGCAGCTTAGGAACGGACGAGCAGTACTTC	CSSSLGTDEQYF	TRBV7-9	TRBJ2-7	.	.
TGTGCCAGCAGCTTGATCGGGTCCCAAGAGACCCAGTACTTC	CASSLIGSQETQYF	TRBV5-4	TRBJ2-5	.	.
TGTGCCAGCAGCCCCAAGCATTTGACAGTAGGCTCCTACGAGCAGTACTTC	CASSPKHLTVGSYEQYF	TRBV11-2	TRBJ2-7	.	.
TGTGCCAGCAGTTTATTCGGCGGGGGTGGGGGTTTAGAGACCCAGTACTTC	CASSLFGGGGGLETQYF	TRBV27	TRBJ2-5	TRBD2	.
TGCGCCAGCAGCTTGGTAGGGGGGGAGAATTCACCCCTCCACTTT	CASSLVGGENSPLHF	TRBV5-1	TRBJ1-6	.	.
TGTGCCAGCAGCTTGGGACACTACGAGCAGTACTTC	CASSLGHYEQYF	TRBV5-5	TRBJ2-7	.	.
TGTGCCAGCAGCCCGGGACTAGCGGCATACGAGCAGTACTTC	CASSPGLAAYEQYF	TRBV9	TRBJ2-7	TRBD2	few
TGTGCCAGCTCACCGTCGCAGTATGGCTACACCTTC	CASSPSQYGYTF	TRBV18	TRBJ1-2	.	.
TGTGCCAGCAGCCAAGAGTACAGGGGCACAGATACGCAGTATTTT	CASSQEYRGTDTQYF	TRBV4-2	TRBJ2-3	.	.